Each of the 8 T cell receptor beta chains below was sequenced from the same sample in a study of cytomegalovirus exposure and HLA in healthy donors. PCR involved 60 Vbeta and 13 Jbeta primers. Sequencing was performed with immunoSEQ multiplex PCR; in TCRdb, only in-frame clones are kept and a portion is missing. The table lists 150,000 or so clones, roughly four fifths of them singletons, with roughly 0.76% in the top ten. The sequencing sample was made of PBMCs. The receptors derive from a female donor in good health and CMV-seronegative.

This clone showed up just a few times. CDR3 sequence: CASSVTPGQGNYGYTF. CDR3 nucleotides: TGTGCCAGCAGCGTAACCCCGGGACAGGGGAACTATGGCTACACCTTC. The chain recombines TRBV11-1 with TRBJ1-2; 10 nucleotides align to TRBD1. J was trimmed by 2 bases and V by 5 bases; bases with no gene match: 8. CDR3 size: 16 residues. The V gene's germline CDR1 is SGHAT and CDR2 FQDESV (reference sequence).

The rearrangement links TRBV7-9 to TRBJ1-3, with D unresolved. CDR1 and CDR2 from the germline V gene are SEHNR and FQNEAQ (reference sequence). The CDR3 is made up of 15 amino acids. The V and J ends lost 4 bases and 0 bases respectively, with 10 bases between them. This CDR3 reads CASSSPGYSGNTIYF. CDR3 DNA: TGTGCCAGCAGCTCACCGGGATACTCTGGAAACACCATATATTTT.

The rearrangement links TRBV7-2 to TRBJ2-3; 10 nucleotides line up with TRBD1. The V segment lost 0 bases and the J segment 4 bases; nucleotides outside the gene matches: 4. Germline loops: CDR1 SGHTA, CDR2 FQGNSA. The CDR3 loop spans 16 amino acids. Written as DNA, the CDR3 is TGTGCCAGCAGCTTAGCCGGGACAGGGGTATCAGATACGCAGTATTTT. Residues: CASSLAGTGVSDTQYF.

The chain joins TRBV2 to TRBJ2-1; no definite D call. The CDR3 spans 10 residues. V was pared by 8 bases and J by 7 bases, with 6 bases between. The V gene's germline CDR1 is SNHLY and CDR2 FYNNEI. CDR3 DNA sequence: TGTGCCAGCGGTACAAATGAGCAGTTCTTC. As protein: CASGTNEQFF.

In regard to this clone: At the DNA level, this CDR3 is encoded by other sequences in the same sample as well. The CDR3 loop is CASSLTTGGGDGYTF. DNA for the CDR3: TGCGCCAGCAGCTTGACTACAGGGGGCGGCGATGGCTACACCTTC. The genes are TRBV5-1 and TRBJ1-2, with 9 bases that match TRBD1. Trimming removed 1 base from V and 6 bases from J; junction bases left unmatched: 7. This CDR3 is 15 amino acids long. Germline assignment: CDR1 SGHRS and CDR2 YFSETQ.

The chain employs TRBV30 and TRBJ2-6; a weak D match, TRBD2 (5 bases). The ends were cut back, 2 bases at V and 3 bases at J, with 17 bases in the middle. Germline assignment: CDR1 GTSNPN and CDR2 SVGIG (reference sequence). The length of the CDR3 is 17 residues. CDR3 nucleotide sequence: TGTGCCTGGAGTTACGGGGTCCCCTCGGGTGGGGCCAACGTCCTGACTTTC. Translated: CAWSYGVPSGGANVLTF.

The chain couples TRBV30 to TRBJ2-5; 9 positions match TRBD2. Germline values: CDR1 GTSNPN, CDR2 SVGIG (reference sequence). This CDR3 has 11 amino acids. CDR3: CAAGGRETQYF. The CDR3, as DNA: TGTGCGGCGGGGGGGAGGGAGACCCAGTACTTC.

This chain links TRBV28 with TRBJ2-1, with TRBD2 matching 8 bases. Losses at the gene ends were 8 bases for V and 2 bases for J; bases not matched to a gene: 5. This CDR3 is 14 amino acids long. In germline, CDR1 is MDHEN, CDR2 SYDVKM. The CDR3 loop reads CASYGTRAYNEQFF. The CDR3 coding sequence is TGTGCCAGCTACGGGACTAGGGCCTACAATGAGCAGTTCTTC.